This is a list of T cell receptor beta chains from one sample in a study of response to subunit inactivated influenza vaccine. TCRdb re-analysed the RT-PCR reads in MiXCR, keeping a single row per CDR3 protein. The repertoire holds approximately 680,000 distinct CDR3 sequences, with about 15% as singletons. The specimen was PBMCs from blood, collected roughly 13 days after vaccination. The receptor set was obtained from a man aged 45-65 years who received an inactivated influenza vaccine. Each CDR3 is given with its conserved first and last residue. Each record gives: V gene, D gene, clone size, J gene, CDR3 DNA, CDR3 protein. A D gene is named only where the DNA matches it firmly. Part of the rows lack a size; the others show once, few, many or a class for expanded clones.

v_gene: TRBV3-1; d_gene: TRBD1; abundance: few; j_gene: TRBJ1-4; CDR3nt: TGTGCCAGCAGCCAGATGGGACAGGGGACGGGAAAACTGTTTTTT; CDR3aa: CASSQMGQGTGKLFF
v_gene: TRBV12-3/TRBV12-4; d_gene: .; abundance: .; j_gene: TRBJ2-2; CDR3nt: TGTGCCAGCAGTTCAGGGACTCCTGACACCGGGGAGCTGTTTTTT; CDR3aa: CASSSGTPDTGELFF
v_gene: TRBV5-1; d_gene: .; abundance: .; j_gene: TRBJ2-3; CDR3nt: TGCGCCAGCAGCTTTGGGGCATCCACCACAGATACGCAGTATTTT; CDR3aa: CASSFGASTTDTQYF
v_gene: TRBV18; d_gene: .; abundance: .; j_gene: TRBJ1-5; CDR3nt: TGTGCCAGCTCACCACGTGACGGCCCCAATCAGCCCCAGCATTTT; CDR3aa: CASSPRDGPNQPQHF
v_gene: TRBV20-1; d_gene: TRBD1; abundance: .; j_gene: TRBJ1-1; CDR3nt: TGCAGTGCACAGGGGGGTACTGAAGCTTTCTTT; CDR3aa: CSAQGGTEAFF
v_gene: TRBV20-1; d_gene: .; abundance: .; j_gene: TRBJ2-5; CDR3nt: TGCAGTGCTCCCTGGGTTAGCAGAGAGACCCAGTACTTC; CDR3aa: CSAPWVSRETQYF
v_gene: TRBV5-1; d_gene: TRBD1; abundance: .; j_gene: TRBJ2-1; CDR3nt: TGCGCCAGCAGCCCAAGAGGGGGGACAGGGGGTAGGCATGAGCAGTTCTTC; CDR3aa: CASSPRGGTGGRHEQFF
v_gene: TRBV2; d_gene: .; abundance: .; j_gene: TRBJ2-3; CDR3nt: TGTGCCAGCCACCGGGTTCAAAGGGCAGATACGCAGTATTTT; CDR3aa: CASHRVQRADTQYF
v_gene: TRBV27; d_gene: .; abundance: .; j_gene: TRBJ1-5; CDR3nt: TGTGCCAGCAATACTCGGCCGACCGATCAGCCCCAGCATTTT; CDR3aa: CASNTRPTDQPQHF
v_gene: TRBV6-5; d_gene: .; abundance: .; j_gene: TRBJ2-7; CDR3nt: TGTGCCAGCATGGCCGAGTACGAGCAGTACTTC; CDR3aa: CASMAEYEQYF
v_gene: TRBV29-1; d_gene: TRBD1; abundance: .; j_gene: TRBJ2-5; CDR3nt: TGCAGCGTGGCCGGGACAGGGGGACTATTCCAAGAGACCCAGTACTTC; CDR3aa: CSVAGTGGLFQETQYF